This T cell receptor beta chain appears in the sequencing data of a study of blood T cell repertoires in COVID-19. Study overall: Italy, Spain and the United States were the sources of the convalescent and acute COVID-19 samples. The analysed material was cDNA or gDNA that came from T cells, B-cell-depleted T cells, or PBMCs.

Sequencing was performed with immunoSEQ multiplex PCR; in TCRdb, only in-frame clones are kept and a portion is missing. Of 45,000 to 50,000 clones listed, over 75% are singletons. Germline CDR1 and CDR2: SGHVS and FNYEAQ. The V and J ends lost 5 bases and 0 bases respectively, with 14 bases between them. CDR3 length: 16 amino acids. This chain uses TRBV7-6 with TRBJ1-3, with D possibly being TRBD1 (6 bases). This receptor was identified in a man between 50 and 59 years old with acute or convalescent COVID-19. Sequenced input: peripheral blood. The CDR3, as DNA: TGTGCCAGCAGCGAAAACAGGGCCCGCTCTGGAAACACCATATATTTT. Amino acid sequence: CASSENRARSGNTIYF.